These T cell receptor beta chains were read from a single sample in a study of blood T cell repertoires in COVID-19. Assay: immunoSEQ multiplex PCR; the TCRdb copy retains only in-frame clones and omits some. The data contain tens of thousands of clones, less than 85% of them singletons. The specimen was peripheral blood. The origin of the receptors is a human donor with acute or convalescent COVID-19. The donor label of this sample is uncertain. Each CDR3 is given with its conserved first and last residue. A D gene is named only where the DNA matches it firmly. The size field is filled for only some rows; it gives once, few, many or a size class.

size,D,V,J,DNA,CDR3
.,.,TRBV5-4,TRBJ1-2,TGTGCCAGCAGCTTGAGGACACCCTATGGCTACACCTTC,CASSLRTPYGYTF
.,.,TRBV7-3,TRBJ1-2,TGTGCCAGCAGCCCCTCGGCCCAGGCTCGCTATGGCTACACCTTC,CASSPSAQARYGYTF
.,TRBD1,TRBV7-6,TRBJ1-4,TGTGCCAGCAGCACCCGGACAGGGGGAGGAGAAAAACTGTTTTTT,CASSTRTGGGEKLFF
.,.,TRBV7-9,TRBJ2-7,TGTGCCAGCAGCCCAAACACCCCCGCCTACGAGCAGTACTTC,CASSPNTPAYEQYF
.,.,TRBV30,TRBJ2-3,TGTGCCTGGTTCCCGACCGGAGGGGCAGATACGCAGTATTTT,CAWFPTGGADTQYF
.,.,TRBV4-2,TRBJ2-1,TGTGCCAGCAGCCAAGTTTCGACGGGTGGCGATGAGCAGTTCTTC,CASSQVSTGGDEQFF
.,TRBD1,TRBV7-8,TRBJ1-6,TGTGCCAGCAGCAAGCAGGGGGCGGGTAATTCACCCCTCCACTTT,CASSKQGAGNSPLHF
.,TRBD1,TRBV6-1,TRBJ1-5,TGTGCCAGCAGTGAGGGACAGGGGGCTTATCAGCCCCAGCATTTT,CASSEGQGAYQPQHF
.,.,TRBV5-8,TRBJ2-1,TGTGCCAGCAGTTTCTCCCATGAGCAGTTCTTC,CASSFSHEQFF
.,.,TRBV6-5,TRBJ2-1,TGTGCCAGCAGTTACTACAGGGGGGGCGATGAGCAGTTCTTC,CASSYYRGGDEQFF
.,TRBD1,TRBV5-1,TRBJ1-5,TGCGCCAGCAGCAATGCACCCATAGGGACAGGGGGCGACGCGGGCCAGCCCCAGCATTTT,CASSNAPIGTGGDAGQPQHF
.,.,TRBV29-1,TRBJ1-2,TGCAGCGTTGGGTTGCAGGGTTTAAACGGCTACACCTTC,CSVGLQGLNGYTF
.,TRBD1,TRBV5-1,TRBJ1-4,TGCGCCAGCAGCCAGGGACAGCATGAAAAACTGTTTTTT,CASSQGQHEKLFF
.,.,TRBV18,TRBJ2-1,TGTGCCAGCTCACCACCGTTATTCGGGAGCCCCTACAATGAGCAGTTCTTC,CASSPPLFGSPYNEQFF
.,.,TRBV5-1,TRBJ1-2,TGCGCCAGCAGCTCGGGGGTTAACTATGGCTACACCTTC,CASSSGVNYGYTF
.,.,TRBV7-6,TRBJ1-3,TGTGCCAGCAGCCCCCTGCAGGGGTCTGGAAACACCATATATTTT,CASSPLQGSGNTIYF
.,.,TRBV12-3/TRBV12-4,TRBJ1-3,TGTGCCAGCACAACATTAGGAAACACCATATATTTT,CASTTLGNTIYF
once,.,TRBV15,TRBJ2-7,TGTGCCACCAGCAGAGAGTCGGCAGGGGCCCCCTACGAGCAGTACTTC,CATSRESAGAPYEQYF
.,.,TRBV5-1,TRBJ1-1,TGCGCCAGCAGCTTGAGAGAGAACACTGAAGCTTTCTTT,CASSLRENTEAFF
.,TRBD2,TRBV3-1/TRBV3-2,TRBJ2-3,TGTGCCAGCAGCCAAGCAGCGGGGGTAGATACGCAGTATTTT,CASSQAAGVDTQYF
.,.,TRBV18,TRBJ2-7,TGTGCCAGCTCACCCCCTTCCTACGAGCAGTACTTC,CASSPPSYEQYF
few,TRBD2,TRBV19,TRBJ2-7,TGTGCCAGTCGGGGGGGGCGGGACTCCTACGAGCAGTACTTC,CASRGGRDSYEQYF
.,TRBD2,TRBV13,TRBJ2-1,TGTGCCAGCAGCCCTACCGGGACTAGCTACAATGAGCAGTTCTTC,CASSPTGTSYNEQFF
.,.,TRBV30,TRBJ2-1,TGTGCCTGGAGTCCCGCCGGGGGTGGACTTGGCAATGAGCAGTTCTTC,CAWSPAGGGLGNEQFF
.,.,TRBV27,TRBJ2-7,TGTGCCAGCAGCTCCCGTTTGCAGGGCAGGAGGGACGAGCAGTACTTC,CASSSRLQGRRDEQYF
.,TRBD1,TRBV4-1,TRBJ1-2,TGCGCCAGCAGTACATACCCGGACAGGGTTTATGGCTACACCTTC,CASSTYPDRVYGYTF
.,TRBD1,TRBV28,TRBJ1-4,TGTGCCAGCAGTTCTCAACAGGGGGTGCACGAAAAACTGTTTTTT,CASSSQQGVHEKLFF
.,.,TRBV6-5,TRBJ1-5,TGTGCCAGCAGTTATAGGGGTTACAATCAGCCCCAGCATTTT,CASSYRGYNQPQHF